This T cell receptor (beta chain) was sequenced in a study of cytomegalovirus exposure and HLA in healthy donors. Notes on the study in general: It was confirmed in vitro that three of the CMV-associated chains were specific for CMV antigens.

Vbeta (60) and Jbeta (13) primers were used in the PCR. Only in-frame clones appear in the TCRdb table, and some are missing; sequencing was by immunoSEQ multiplex PCR. The sample shows approximately 85,000 clones, 80% of them seen only once. The ends were cut back, 6 bases at V and 6 bases at J, with 14 bases in the middle. Germline assignment: CDR1 MNHNS and CDR2 SASEGT. The CDR3 has 14 residues. A remark on this clone: Its antigen is not identified.

This chain links TRBV6-1 with TRBJ1-4; D may be TRBD1 (6 bases). The material sequenced was PBMCs. The receptor was isolated from a man aged 30 to 45 in good health and CMV-seronegative. The CDR3 coding sequence is TGTGCCAGCAGAAAACAGGGAGGGGATGAAAAACTGTTTTTT. Protein sequence: CASRKQGGDEKLFF.